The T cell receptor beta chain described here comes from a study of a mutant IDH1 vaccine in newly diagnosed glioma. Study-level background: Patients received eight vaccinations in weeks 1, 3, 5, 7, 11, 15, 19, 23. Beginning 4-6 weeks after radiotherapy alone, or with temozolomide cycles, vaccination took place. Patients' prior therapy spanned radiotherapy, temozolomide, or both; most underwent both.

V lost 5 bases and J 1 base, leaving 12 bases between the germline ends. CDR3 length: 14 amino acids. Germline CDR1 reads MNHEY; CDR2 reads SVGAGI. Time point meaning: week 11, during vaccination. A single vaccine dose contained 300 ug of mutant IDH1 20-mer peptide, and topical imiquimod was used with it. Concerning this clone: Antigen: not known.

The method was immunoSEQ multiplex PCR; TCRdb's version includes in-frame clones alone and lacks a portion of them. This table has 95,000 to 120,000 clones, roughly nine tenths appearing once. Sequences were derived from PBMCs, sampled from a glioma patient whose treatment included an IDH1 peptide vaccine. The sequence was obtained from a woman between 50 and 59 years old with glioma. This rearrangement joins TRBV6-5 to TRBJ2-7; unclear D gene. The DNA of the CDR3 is TGTGCCAGCAGTAACTTCGTCGGATCCTACGAGCAGTACTTC. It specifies CASSNFVGSYEQYF.